Described below is a single TCR beta chain sequence and its context. What it binds is not known. Produced via immunoSEQ multiplex PCR; TCRdb's table is partial and in-frame only. Of fewer than 20,000 clones listed, over 75% were seen once; the top ten hold 28%. Germline values: CDR1 MNHEY, CDR2 SMNVEV (reference sequence). The CDR3 sequence is 13 residues long. The data belong to a study of OX40 agonist ivuxolimab in advanced cancers. Study-wide results and limits: CD4+ and CD8+ T cells in blood underwent clonal expansion by week 6 at 0.1 to 3.0 mg/kg.

The rearrangement links TRBV27 to TRBJ2-5, with D perhaps matching TRBD2 (6 bases). Near its end, the DNA agrees better with TRBJ2-7, so the J call may be wrong. Specimen: CD4+ or CD8+ T cells sorted from blood, collected in a trial of the OX40 agonist ivuxolimab. This receptor was taken from an adult with an advanced solid tumor such as melanoma, head and neck, liver or kidney cancer. The CDR3 DNA reads as TGTGCCAGCGGAGGGACGCACTCCTACGAGCAGTACTTC. Translated: CASGGTHSYEQYF.